The next 11 T cell receptor beta chains were all read from a single sample in a study of regulatory T cells in long-lasting Graves disease. As for time point: newly diagnosed GD, antithyroid drugs for less than 3 months. The authors made the TCR library using RNA they extracted from PBMCs. With iRepertoire HTBI primers and Arm-PCR of CDR3 regions, TCR beta libraries were built. Each CDR3 protein gets one entry after TCRdb re-called the multiplex PCR reads with MiXCR. The sample yields about 500,000 distinct CDR3 sequences, 15% to 20% seen once. A further study also used this sample, focusing on T cells in Graves' hyperthyroidism and ophthalmopathy.

The material sequenced was peripheral blood mononuclear cells (PBMCs), taken at new diagnosis, from a patient treated with antithyroid drugs. These receptors originate from a man between 40 and 49 years old with Graves disease.

This clonotype came up many times. The chain carries TRBV5-1 and TRBJ2-7; 7 bases are shared with TRBD1. CDR3 size: 16 residues. Germline CDR1 and CDR2: SGHRS and YFSETQ. V shed 4 bases, J shed 4 bases, and the junction held 14 bases outside the gene matches. CDR3: CASSPTVDRVSYEQYF. The CDR3, as DNA: TGCGCCAGCAGCCCCACAGTCGACAGGGTGTCTTACGAGCAGTACTTC. Combining the CDR3 with reference TRBV5-1 and TRBJ2-7 gives the whole variable domain KAGVTQTPRYLIKTRGQQVTLSCSPISGHRSVSWYQQTPGQGLQFLFEYFSETQRNKGNFPGRFSGRQFSNSRSEMNVSTLELGDSALYLCASSPTVDRVSYEQYFGPGTRLTVT.

The table lists this clonotype with a few counts. This chain links TRBV7-2 with TRBJ2-7, with D perhaps assigned TRBD1 or TRBD2 (5 bases each). The V gene's germline CDR1 is SGHTA and CDR2 FQGNSA. The CDR3 consists of 14 residues. Trimming removed 1 base at V and 2 bases at J, with 9 bases between. In nucleotides, the CDR3 is TGTGCCAGCAGCTTAGAGGGACCCCCCTACGAGCAGTACTTC. It specifies CASSLEGPPYEQYF. The whole variable domain, remainder taken from reference TRBV7-2 and TRBJ2-7, is GAGVSQSPSNKVTEKGKDVELRCDPISGHTALYWYRQSLGQGLEFLIYFQGNSAPDKSGLPSDRFSAERTGGSVSTLTIQRTQQEDSAVYLCASSLEGPPYEQYFGPGTRLTVT.

Notes on this clonotype: A far larger clone is one nucleotide away, so this likely arose from a read error. The rearrangement joins TRBV2 to TRBJ2-1; no clear D. The J call is in doubt because the DNA end fits TRBJ2-5 better. The CDR3 covers 15 residues. CDR1 and CDR2 (germline): SNHLY, FYNNEI. This CDR3 reads CASSGTRSRQETQYF. The CDR3 DNA reads as TGTGCCAGCAGTGGAACAAGGTCACGCCAAGAGACCCAGTACTTC.

This clonotype was observed a handful of times. This rearrangement joins TRBV19 to TRBJ2-1; 13 nucleotides line up with TRBD2. The germline gives CDR1 LNHDA, CDR2 SQIVND (reference sequence). Losses at the gene ends were 5 bases for V and 8 bases for J; bases not matched to a gene: 6. The CDR3 extends over 15 amino acids. The CDR3 DNA reads as TGTGCCAGTAGTCCCGGGACTAGCGGGATGTATGAGCAGTTCTTC. It translates to CASSPGTSGMYEQFF. The whole variable domain, remainder taken from reference TRBV19 and TRBJ2-1, is DGGITQSPKYLFRKEGQNVTLSCEQNLNHDAMYWYRQDPGQGLRLIYYSQIVNDFQKGDIAEGYSVSREKKESFPLTVTSAQKNPTAFYLCASSPGTSGMYEQFFGPGTRLTVL.

This clonotype was detected only a few times. The chain links TRBV20-1 to TRBJ2-2, with 9 bases lining up with TRBD1. The germline V gene encodes CDR1 DFQATT and CDR2 SNEGSKA (reference sequence). This CDR3 has 15 amino acids. V dropped 2 bases and J dropped 2; count of bases not matched to a gene: 3. CDR3 sequence (DNA): TGCAGTGCTAGAAGGGGACAGGGAAACACCGGGGAGCTGTTTTTT. Its protein is CSARRGQGNTGELFF.

At least ten counts were recorded for this clonotype. The chain carries TRBV24-1 and TRBJ2-3, with 12 positions matching TRBD2. CDR1 KGHDR and CDR2 SFDVKD come from the germline V gene. With V trimmed by 3 bases and J by 4 bases, 4 bases remained unmatched. This CDR3 is built from 16 residues. The CDR3 is CATSDRLAGVSDTQYF. The CDR3 nucleotides are TGTGCCACCAGTGATCGACTAGCGGGAGTTTCAGATACGCAGTATTTT.

At least ten counts were recorded for this clonotype. The V call is TRBV19, the J call TRBJ2-1; D may be TRBD2 (5 bases). Trimming removed 7 bases from V and 2 bases from J, with 12 bases in between. The germline V gene encodes CDR1 LNHDA and CDR2 SQIVND (reference sequence). The CDR3 has 14 amino acids. The CDR3 loop reads CASTRTGTYNEQFF. In nucleotides, the CDR3 is TGTGCCAGTACCCGGACGGGAACCTACAATGAGCAGTTCTTC.

The J gene is TRBJ1-4, the V gene TRBV28; TRBD1 might be the D (6 bases). The germline V and J ends were trimmed by 10 bases and 3 bases, with 18 bases remaining between them. The CDR3 covers 15 residues. Germline V gene data show CDR1 as MDHEN and CDR2 as SYDVKM. CDR3 bases: TGTGCCACCAACGACGGGGGGCGGGCTAATGAAAAACTGTTTTTT. Translation: CATNDGGRANEKLFF. Supplemented by reference TRBV28 and TRBJ1-4, the full variable domain reads DVKVTQSSRYLVKRTGEKVFLECVQDMDHENMFWYRQDPGLGLRLIYFSYDVKMKEKGDIPEGYSVSREKKERFSLILESASTNQTSMYLCATNDGGRANEKLFFGSGTQLSVL.

This clonotype was observed many times. The chain recombines TRBV2 with TRBJ2-3; 8 bases fit TRBD2. Germline V gene sequence: CDR1 SNHLY, CDR2 FYNNEI. V lost 6 bases to trimming and J lost 5 bases; unmatched junction nucleotides: 19. The CDR3 covers 18 residues. The CDR3 DNA follows: TGTGCCAGCAGCGGCGAGTTGGAGAGCGGGAGTGCGGGAGATACGCAGTATTTT. Amino acids: CASSGELESGSAGDTQYF.

This clonotype was observed at least ten times. The V call is TRBV12-3 or TRBV12-4, the J call TRBJ2-7, with TRBD2 matching 10 bases. This CDR3 is 15 amino acids long. V was pared by 8 bases and J by 5 bases, with 12 bases of the junction left unmatched. The CDR3: CASGSKLAGRDEQYF. For the CDR3, the DNA is TGTGCCAGCGGATCAAAACTAGCGGGAAGGGACGAGCAGTACTTC.

This clonotype was seen at least ten times. The genes are TRBV2 and TRBJ2-7; possibly TRBD1 for D (5 bases). This CDR3 contains 14 residues. V was pared by 3 bases and J by 1 base, with 10 bases between. CDR1 is SNHLY and CDR2 is FYNNEI in the germline V gene. CDR3 in amino acids: CASSDNRRSYEQYF. Here the CDR3 DNA reads TGTGCCAGCAGTGATAACAGGCGATCCTACGAGCAGTACTTC.